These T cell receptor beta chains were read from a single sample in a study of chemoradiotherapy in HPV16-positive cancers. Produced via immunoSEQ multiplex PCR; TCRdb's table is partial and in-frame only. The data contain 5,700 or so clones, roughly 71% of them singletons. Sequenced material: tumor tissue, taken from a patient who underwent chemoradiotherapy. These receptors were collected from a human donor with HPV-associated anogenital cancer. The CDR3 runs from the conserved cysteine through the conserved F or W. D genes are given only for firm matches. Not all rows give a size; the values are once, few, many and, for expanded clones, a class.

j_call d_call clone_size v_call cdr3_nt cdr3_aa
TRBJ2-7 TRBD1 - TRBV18 TGTGCCAGCTCACCAAGACAGGGGGGCTCCTACGAGCAGTACTTC CASSPRQGGSYEQYF
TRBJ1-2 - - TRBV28 TGTGCCAGCAGTTTTTGGCTAAGCACGGATGAACGGTACACCTTC CASSFWLSTDERYTF
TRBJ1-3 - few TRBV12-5 TGTGCTAGTGGTTTGGACACAGGCGTGGGTGGAAACACCATATATTTT CASGLDTGVGGNTIYF
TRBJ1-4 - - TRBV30 TGTGCCTGGGAAGACAGGAGGGAAAAACTGTTTTTT CAWEDRREKLFF
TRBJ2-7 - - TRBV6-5 TGTGCCAGCAGTTACTCTTTTACAGCCCCCTACGAGCAGTACTTC CASSYSFTAPYEQYF
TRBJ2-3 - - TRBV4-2 TGTGCCAGCAGCCAAGAACTAGCCCACACAGATACGCAGTATTTT CASSQELAHTDTQYF
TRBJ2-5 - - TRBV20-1 TGCAGTGCTAGGGGGCAGGGGACCCAGTACTTC CSARGQGTQYF
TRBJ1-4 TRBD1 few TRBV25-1 TGTGCCAGCAGTGAATGGGACAGGGGGAATGAAAAACTGTTTTTT CASSEWDRGNEKLFF
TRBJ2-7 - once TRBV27 TGTGCCAGCAGTTTAGAGATTTGGTCCGAGCAGTACTTC CASSLEIWSEQYF
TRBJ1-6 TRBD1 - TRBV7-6 TGTGCCAGCAGACAAACACCGGGACAGGATAATTCACCCCTCCACTTT CASRQTPGQDNSPLHF
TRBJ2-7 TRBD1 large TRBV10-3 TGTGCCATTAAAAGACAGGGTACGTCCTACGAGCAGTACTTC CAIKRQGTSYEQYF
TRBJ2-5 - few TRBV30 TGTGCCTGGAGTCCCTCAAAGGGGGGTAAGACCCAGTACTTC CAWSPSKGGKTQYF
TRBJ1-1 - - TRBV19 TGTGCCAGTAAAGCCCAGGGGACTGAAGCTTTCTTT CASKAQGTEAFF
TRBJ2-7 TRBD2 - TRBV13 TGTGCCAGCAGCTTAGGCCGAACTAGCGGATACGAGCAGTACTTC CASSLGRTSGYEQYF
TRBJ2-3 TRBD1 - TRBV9 TGTGCCAGCAGCGCAGAGACAGGGGGTAGCGCGCAGTATTTT CASSAETGGSAQYF
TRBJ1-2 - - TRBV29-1 TGCAGCGTTGAAGATCTTGGAGGGCTCTATGGCTACACCTTC CSVEDLGGLYGYTF
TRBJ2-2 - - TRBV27 TGTGCCAGCAGTTGGGGGGAGCTGTTTTTT CASSWGELFF
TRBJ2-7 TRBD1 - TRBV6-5 TGTGCCAGCAGTTACCGGGACAGAGTCTCCTACGAGCAGTACTTC CASSYRDRVSYEQYF
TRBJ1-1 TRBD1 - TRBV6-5 TGTGCCAGCACTAAAGACAGGGGGGACACTGAAGCTTTCTTT CASTKDRGDTEAFF
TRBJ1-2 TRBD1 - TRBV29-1 TGCAGCGCCACAGGGGCCCGTAGCGGATATGGCTACACCTTC CSATGARSGYGYTF
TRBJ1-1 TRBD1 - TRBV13 TGTGCCAGCAGCGCATACAGGGGAGGTGGATCGGACACCGAAGCTTTCTTT CASSAYRGGGSDTEAFF
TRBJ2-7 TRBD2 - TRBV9 TGTGCCAGCAGCACCGGGACTAGCGGCTACGAGCAGTACTTC CASSTGTSGYEQYF
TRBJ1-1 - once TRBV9 TGTGCCAGCAGCCCCCAGGTCCCCCACTCTGGCACTGAAGCTTTCTTT CASSPQVPHSGTEAFF
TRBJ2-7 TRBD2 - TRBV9 TGTGCCAGCAGCGTATTCCCTAGCGGGACCTACGAGCAGTACTTC CASSVFPSGTYEQYF
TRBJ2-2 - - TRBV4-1 TGCGCCAGCAGCCAAGAGTCTGGGACTAACACCGGGGAGCTGTTTTTT CASSQESGTNTGELFF
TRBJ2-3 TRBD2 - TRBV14 TGTGCCAGCAGCCAAGGCACATGGGAAGCGGGACTGGCGTGGACGCAGTATTTT CASSQGTWEAGLAWTQYF
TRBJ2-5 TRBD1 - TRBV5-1 TGCGCCAGCAGCTTAACGACAGGGGCTCGGGAAGAGACCCAGTACTTC CASSLTTGAREETQYF
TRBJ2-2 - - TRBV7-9 TGTGCCAGCAGCTTAGGCTGGAGGGGCGGGGAGCTGTTTTTT CASSLGWRGGELFF
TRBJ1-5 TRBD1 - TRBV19 TGTGCCAGTAGCCTACGAGAGGGGGCTTCTTTGTCCCAGCATTTT CASSLREGASLSQHF
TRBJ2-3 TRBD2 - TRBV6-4 TGTGCCAGCAGTGTAAGGGCGGGAGAGGCAGATACGCAGTATTTT CASSVRAGEADTQYF
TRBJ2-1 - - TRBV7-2 TGTGCCAGCAGCCTCTATCAGCGTAGCAATGAGCAGTTCTTC CASSLYQRSNEQFF
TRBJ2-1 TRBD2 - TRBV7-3 TGTGCCAGCAGCCCTATAGCGGGAGGGGGCAATGAGCAGTTCTTC CASSPIAGGGNEQFF
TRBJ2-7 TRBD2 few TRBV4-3 TGCGCCAGCAGCCAAGATCTAGCGGGAGGGGGCTACGAGCAGTACTTC CASSQDLAGGGYEQYF
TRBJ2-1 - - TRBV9 TGTGCCAGCAGCGTGAGAGGGGGGAGTAATGAGCAGTTCTTC CASSVRGGSNEQFF
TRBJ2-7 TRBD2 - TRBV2 TGTGCCAGCAAGGACGGGACTAGATTATTCGAGCAGTACTTC CASKDGTRLFEQYF
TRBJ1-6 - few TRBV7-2 TGTGCCAGCAGCTTAGCGTCAGGGGTCGGTTCACCCCTCCACTTT CASSLASGVGSPLHF
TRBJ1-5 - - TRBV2 TGTGCCAGCAGTGACGCGATCAATCAGCCCCAGCATTTT CASSDAINQPQHF
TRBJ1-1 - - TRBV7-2 TGTGCCAGCAGCTTAGAGGGGGACACTGAAGCTTTCTTT CASSLEGDTEAFF
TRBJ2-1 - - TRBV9 TGTGCCAGCAGCGTAGCTCTTGAGGGGGCCTACAATGAGCAGTTCTTC CASSVALEGAYNEQFF
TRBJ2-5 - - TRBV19 TGTGCCAGTAGTATCGGCGTTCAAGGCAGGGTGGGTCGGGAGACCCAGTACTTC CASSIGVQGRVGRETQYF
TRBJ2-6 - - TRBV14 TGTACCAGCAGCTACTCTGGGGCCAACGTCCTGACTTTC CTSSYSGANVLTF